These T cell receptor beta chains were read from a single sample in a study of blood T cell repertoires in COVID-19. TCRdb's table, derived via immunoSEQ multiplex PCR, lists solely in-frame clones and lacks some. The data hold around 180,000 clones, with about 85% observed a single time. Sample: peripheral blood. These receptors were collected from a man older than 75 with COVID-19, enrolled during active disease. The CDR3 runs from the conserved cysteine through the conserved F or W. D genes are given only for firm matches. Not all rows give a size; the values are once, few, many and, for expanded clones, a class.

J gene,V gene,D gene,clone size,CDR3 DNA,CDR3 protein
TRBJ1-3,TRBV5-4,.,.,TGTGCCAGCAGCTTGGATTCCAGGGCTGCTGGAAACACCATATATTTT,CASSLDSRAAGNTIYF
TRBJ2-1,TRBV3-1/TRBV3-2,.,.,TGTGCCAGCAGCCCGGGACTTTACAATGAGCAGTTCTTC,CASSPGLYNEQFF
TRBJ2-4,TRBV19,TRBD1,.,TGTGCCAGTATTGGACAGGAGCCCAAAAACATTCAGTACTTC,CASIGQEPKNIQYF
TRBJ1-6,TRBV25-1,.,.,TGTGCCAGCAGTGCCCAGGGATTTCAGTCACCCCTCCACTTT,CASSAQGFQSPLHF
TRBJ1-2,TRBV10-3,TRBD1,.,TGTGCCATCAGTGAGTCGACTGGGGCAGGGGGCGGCCTTCGGTATGGCTACACCTTC,CAISESTGAGGGLRYGYTF
TRBJ1-1,TRBV5-1,.,.,TGCGCCAGCAGCTTGCAGGGAAGCCCTGAAGCTTTCTTT,CASSLQGSPEAFF
TRBJ1-2,TRBV4-3,TRBD1,.,TGCGCCAGCAGCCAGACAGGGACAGTTGGCAACTATGGCTACACCTTC,CASSQTGTVGNYGYTF
TRBJ2-7,TRBV6-5,TRBD1,.,TGTGCCAGCAGTTATGGCAGGGGGCCCTACGAGCAGTACTTC,CASSYGRGPYEQYF
TRBJ1-1,TRBV3-1/TRBV3-2,.,few,TGTGCCAGCAGAATTAGGGACATCCACACTGAAGCTTTCTTT,CASRIRDIHTEAFF
TRBJ1-1,TRBV10-3,TRBD1,.,TGTGCCATCAGTGAAGGGGACAGGGGGCTGCGCGCCACTGAAGCTTTCTTT,CAISEGDRGLRATEAFF
TRBJ2-1,TRBV7-8,TRBD1,.,TGTGCCAGCAGCTTAGCCGCACAGGGGACCTACAATGAGCAGTTCTTC,CASSLAAQGTYNEQFF
TRBJ1-2,TRBV28,.,.,TGTGCCAGCAGTTTTGGGAGCTATGGCTACACCTTC,CASSFGSYGYTF
TRBJ1-1,TRBV29-1,TRBD1,.,TGCAGCGTCCGGACAGGGGAGATTGCTGAAGCTTTCTTT,CSVRTGEIAEAFF
TRBJ1-6,TRBV18,TRBD1,.,TGTGCCAGCTCACCAGCAGGGGGTGACTCACCCCTCCACTTT,CASSPAGGDSPLHF
TRBJ2-7,TRBV14,TRBD1,.,TGTGCCAGCAGCCAAGTTTACCTCTCGGACAGGCACGAGCAGTACTTC,CASSQVYLSDRHEQYF
TRBJ2-5,TRBV15,.,.,TGTGCCACCAGCAGAGATCTAGGTCAAAAGACCCAGTACTTC,CATSRDLGQKTQYF
TRBJ2-1,TRBV7-2,.,few,TGTGCCAGCAGCTTAGCCCAGCGGGCCCTTAATGAGCAGTTCTTC,CASSLAQRALNEQFF
TRBJ1-1,TRBV5-1,.,.,TGCGCCAGCAGCTTAGAGGGGAACACTGAAGCTTTCTTT,CASSLEGNTEAFF
TRBJ1-3,TRBV7-3,.,.,TGTGCCAGCAGCGCGGGGGCAGTTGGAAACACCATATATTTT,CASSAGAVGNTIYF
TRBJ2-3,TRBV9,TRBD1,.,TGTGCCAGCAGCACCCCGGGACAGGGGATTGGTACGCAGTATTTT,CASSTPGQGIGTQYF
TRBJ1-6,TRBV3-1/TRBV3-2,.,.,TGTGCCAGCAGCCAAGGGGGGGGCAATTCACCCCTCCACTTT,CASSQGGGNSPLHF
TRBJ1-3,TRBV10-3,.,once,TGTGCCATCCAACGGGGGAACTCTGGAAACACCATATATTTT,CAIQRGNSGNTIYF
TRBJ2-7,TRBV5-6,TRBD1,.,TGTGCCAGCAGCCCCGGGACAGGGCTCGAGCAGTACTTC,CASSPGTGLEQYF
TRBJ1-2,TRBV29-1,TRBD1,once,TGCAGCGCTGGACCTGAGACAGGGCCCAACTATGGCTACACCTTC,CSAGPETGPNYGYTF
TRBJ1-6,TRBV13,.,.,TGTGCCAGCAGCGTCCTCGGCGGGATTTCACCCCTCCACTTT,CASSVLGGISPLHF